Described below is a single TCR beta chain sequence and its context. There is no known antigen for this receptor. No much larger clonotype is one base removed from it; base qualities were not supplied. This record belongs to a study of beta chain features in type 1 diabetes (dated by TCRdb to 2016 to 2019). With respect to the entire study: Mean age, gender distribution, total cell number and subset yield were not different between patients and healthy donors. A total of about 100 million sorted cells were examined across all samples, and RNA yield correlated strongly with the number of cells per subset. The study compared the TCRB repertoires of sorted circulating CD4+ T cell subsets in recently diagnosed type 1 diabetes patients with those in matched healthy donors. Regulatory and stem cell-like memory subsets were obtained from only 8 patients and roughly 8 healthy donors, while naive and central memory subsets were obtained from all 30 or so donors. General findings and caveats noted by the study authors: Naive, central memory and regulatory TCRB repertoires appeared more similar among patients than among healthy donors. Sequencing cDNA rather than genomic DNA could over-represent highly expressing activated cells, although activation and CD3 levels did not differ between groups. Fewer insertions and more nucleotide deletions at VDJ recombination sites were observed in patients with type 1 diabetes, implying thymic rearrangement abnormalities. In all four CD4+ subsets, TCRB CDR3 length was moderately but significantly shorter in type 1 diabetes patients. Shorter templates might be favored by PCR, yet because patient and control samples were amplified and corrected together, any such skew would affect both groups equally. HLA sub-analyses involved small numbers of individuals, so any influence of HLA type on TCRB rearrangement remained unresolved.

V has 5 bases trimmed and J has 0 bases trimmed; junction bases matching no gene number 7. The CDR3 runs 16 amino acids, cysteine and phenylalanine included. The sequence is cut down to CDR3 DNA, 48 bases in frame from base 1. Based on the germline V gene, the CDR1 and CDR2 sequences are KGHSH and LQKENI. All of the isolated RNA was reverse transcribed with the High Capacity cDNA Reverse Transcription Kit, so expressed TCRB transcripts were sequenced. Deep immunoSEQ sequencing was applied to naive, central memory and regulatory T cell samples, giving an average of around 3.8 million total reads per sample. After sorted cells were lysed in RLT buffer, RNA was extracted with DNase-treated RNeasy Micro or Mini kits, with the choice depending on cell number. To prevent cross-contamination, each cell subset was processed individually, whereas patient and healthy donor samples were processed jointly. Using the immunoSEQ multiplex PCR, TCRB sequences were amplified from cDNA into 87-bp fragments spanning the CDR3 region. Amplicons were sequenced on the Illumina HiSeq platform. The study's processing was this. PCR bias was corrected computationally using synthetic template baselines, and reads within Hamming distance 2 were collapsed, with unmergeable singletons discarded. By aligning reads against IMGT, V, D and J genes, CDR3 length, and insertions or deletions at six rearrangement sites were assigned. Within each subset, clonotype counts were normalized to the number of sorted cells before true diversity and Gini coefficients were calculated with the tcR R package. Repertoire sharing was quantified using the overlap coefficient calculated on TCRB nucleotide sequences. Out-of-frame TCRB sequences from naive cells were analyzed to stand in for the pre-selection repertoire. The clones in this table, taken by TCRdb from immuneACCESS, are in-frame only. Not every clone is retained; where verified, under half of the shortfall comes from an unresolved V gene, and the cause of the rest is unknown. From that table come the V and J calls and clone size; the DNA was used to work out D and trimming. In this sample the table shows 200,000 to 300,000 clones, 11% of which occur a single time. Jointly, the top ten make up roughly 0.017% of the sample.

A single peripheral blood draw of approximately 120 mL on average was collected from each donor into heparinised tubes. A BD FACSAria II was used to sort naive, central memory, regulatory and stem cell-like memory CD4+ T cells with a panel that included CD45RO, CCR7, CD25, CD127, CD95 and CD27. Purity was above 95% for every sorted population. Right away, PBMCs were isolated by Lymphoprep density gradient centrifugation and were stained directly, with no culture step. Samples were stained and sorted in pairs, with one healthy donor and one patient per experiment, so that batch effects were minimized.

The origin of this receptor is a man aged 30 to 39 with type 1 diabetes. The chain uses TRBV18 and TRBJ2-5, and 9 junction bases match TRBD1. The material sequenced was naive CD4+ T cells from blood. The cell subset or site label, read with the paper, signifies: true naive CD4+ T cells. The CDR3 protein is CASSRNRGPYQETQYF. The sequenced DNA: TGTGCCAGCTCAAGGAACAGGGGGCCGTACCAAGAGACCCAGTACTTC.